This entry is about one TCR beta chain. No antigen is known for it. Qualities for individual bases were not recorded, and no much larger clone is one base off. Genomic DNA was extracted from sorted cells with the Quick-DNA Microprep Kit. Amplification of TCRbeta DNA was done with the immunoSEQ hsTCRbeta kit, following the protocol from the manufacturer. TCRbeta libraries were sequenced on an Illumina MiSeq instrument. Per the source publication's procedure: Following removal of out-of-frame sequences, more than 2,000,000 distinct TCRbeta sequences were retained, with an average of about 61,000 per individual. Each individual was scored according to the count of approximately 170 previously reported CMV-associated TCRbeta sequences and the total productive distinct TCRbeta count. A beta-binomial model was reimplemented in Python, and random forests from scikit-learn, run with default parameters, were trained on data from the US cohort. Classifier performance on the Belgian cohort was reported as the median AUC with percentile confidence intervals calculated over 10,000 bootstrap iterations. The immuneACCESS repertoire file appears here via TCRdb, limited to in-frame rearrangements. These files lack a portion of the clones; in checked studies, under half of the deficit traces to unresolved V genes, and the cause of the others is not known. V and J calls and clone size are copied from that table; D and trimming were computed from the DNA. This sample is represented by about 52,000 clones; about 78% of them were singletons. The ten largest clonotypes hold under 0.9% of the sample.

Single viable CD3+CD4+CD8-CD45RO+ cells were sorted as memory CD4+ T cells on a FACSAria II. CMV serostatus was determined with a Roche Elecsys assay detecting serum IgG against CMV pp150, pp28, p38 and p52. After thawing, total CD4+ T cells were enriched by positive selection with CD4 magnetic microbeads. The samples came from a separate study whose specific focus was interrogating the CD4+ T cell memory repertoire. Following standard operating procedures, peripheral blood mononuclear cells were isolated and cryopreserved, while serum was kept at -80 degrees C. Staining used CD3-PerCP (BW264/56), CD4-APC (RPA-T4), CD45RO-PE (UCHT1) and CD8-Pacific Orange (3B5) antibodies, with Sytox blue excluding non-viable cells. This entry belongs to a study of memory CD4+ T cells and cytomegalovirus serostatus (dated by TCRdb to the late 2010s). About the investigation overall: A total of about 35 healthy Belgian adults, of whom 9 were CMV seropositive and approximately 24 were CMV seronegative, were included in the cohort. CD4+ memory TCRbeta repertoires of a Belgian cohort with known cytomegalovirus serostatus were sequenced in order to replicate a published TCR-based CMV serostatus classifier. Broader findings and caveats from the paper: Among the roughly 160 previously reported CMV-associated TCRbeta sequences, 67 showed up in the CD4+ memory repertoires, with each one found in between one and five individuals. On the Belgian cohort, the classifier based on the original framework reached a median bootstrapped AUC of approximately 0.94, with a 95% CI of 0.76-1.00. CMV serostatus prediction reached a median bootstrapped AUC of 0.95 with the original framework and 0.91 with a US-trained random forest. The results were interpreted as suggesting that the CMV-associated TCR signature is mostly present in the CD4+ memory repertoire. Only CD4+CD45RO+ memory cells were sequenced, in contrast to the original study, in which naive and memory CD4+ and CD8+ populations were covered.

Via the germline V gene (reference sequence), CDR1 is MNHEY and CDR2 SMNVEV. The CDR3, cysteine through phenylalanine, is 14 amino acids long. Just the 42-base CDR3 DNA is kept, in frame starting at base 1. V ends up 5 bases short and J 4 bases short, with an unmatched junction base count of 5. This TCR came from an adult in good health and CMV-seronegative. Specimen: memory CD4+ T cells from blood. The chain joins TRBV27 to TRBJ1-2; 9 bases in the middle match TRBD1. The nucleotides read TGTGCCAGCAGTGGGGACAGGGTAGGCTATGGCTACACCTTC. Its protein is CASSGDRVGYGYTF.